The next 21 T cell receptor beta chains were all read from a single sample in a study of shared clonotypes between healthy human individuals. Only in-frame clones appear in the TCRdb table, and some are missing; sequencing was by immunoSEQ multiplex PCR. The sample consists of roughly 660,000 clones, about 90% of them appearing once. Sequencing input: memory CD8+ T cells from PBMCs. Subset meaning: CD45RO+ cells pooled with CCR7-negative TemRA cells. All receptors derive from a man aged 18-30 years in good health. Some clones in this sample may be carry-over from other donors' samples.

This clone turned up a few times. Within the sample, other DNA sequences also encode this same CDR3. The chain joins TRBV27 to TRBJ2-7; a possible D gene is TRBD2 (6 bases). The germline V and J ends were trimmed by 2 bases and 2 bases, with 7 bases remaining between them. Germline V gene sequence: CDR1 MNHEY, CDR2 SMNVEV (reference sequence). The CDR3 is made up of 13 amino acids. CDR3 in DNA: TGTGCCAGCAGTTTAGGCGGGACCTACGAGCAGTACTTC. Amino acid sequence: CASSLGGTYEQYF.

This clone appeared once. The rearrangement links TRBV28 to TRBJ2-1, with 8 bases lining up with TRBD2. The J segment lost 5 bases and the V segment lost 4 bases, leaving 7 bases of the junction unmatched. CDR1 and CDR2 from the germline V gene are MDHEN and SYDVKM. The CDR3 runs 15 residues. The CDR3 spells CASSSLGRAHNEQFF. The CDR3 DNA reads TGTGCCAGCAGTTCCCTCGGGAGGGCCCACAATGAGCAGTTCTTC.

This chain links TRBV28 with TRBJ2-7; 10 nucleotides match TRBD1. With 1 base clipped from V and 3 bases from J, the junction kept 6 bases outside the gene matches. The V gene's germline CDR1 is MDHEN and CDR2 SYDVKM. This CDR3 region has 16 residues. For the CDR3, the DNA is TGTGCCAGCAGTTTATTTCCCAGGACAGGGGGCTACGAGCAGTACTTC. Translating it yields CASSLFPRTGGYEQYF.

The rearrangement uses TRBV29-1 and TRBJ2-7; D is perhaps TRBD1 (6 bases). This CDR3 is 12 amino acids long. CDR1 is SQVTM, CDR2 ANQGSEA, per germline. Trimming pared 7 bases from V and 2 bases from J, leaving 12 bases between. The DNA for the CDR3 is TGCAGCGGTAGGACAGATCCCTACGAGCAGTACTTC. It encodes CSGRTDPYEQYF.

The V gene is TRBV6-5, the J gene TRBJ1-2; maybe TRBD1 (6 bases). Germline values: CDR1 MNHEY, CDR2 SVGAGI. V was pared by 6 bases and J by 2 bases, with 13 bases between. The CDR3 spans 14 residues. Here the CDR3 DNA reads TGTGCCAGCAGACGACTAACAGGGAACTATGGCTACACCTTC. This codes for CASRRLTGNYGYTF.

The CDR3 nucleotides are TGTGCCAGCAGCTTGGGACTAGCGGCTAAGTACAATGAGCAGTTCTTC. Protein: CASSLGLAAKYNEQFF. This chain joins TRBV5-4 and TRBJ2-1, with 9 nucleotides matching TRBD2. CDR1 SGHNT and CDR2 YYREEE come from the germline V gene (reference sequence). V was pared by 0 bases and J by 4 bases, with 5 bases of the junction left unmatched. CDR3 length equals 16 residues.

This rearrangement joins TRBV5-6 to TRBJ1-1; D uncertain. CDR1 is SGHDT and CDR2 is YYEEEE in the germline V gene. This CDR3 is built from 12 residues. Deletions cut 5 bases from V and 6 bases from J, with 11 bases between. In nucleotides, the CDR3 is TGTGCCAGCAGGATCGGCTTCTCTGAAGCTTTCTTT. As protein: CASRIGFSEAFF.

The rearrangement uses TRBV7-9 and TRBJ2-7; D might be TRBD1 (5 bases). V dropped 2 bases and J dropped 3 bases, with 14 bases sitting between them. CDR1 is SEHNR and CDR2 is FQNEAQ in the germline V gene (reference sequence). The CDR3 has 15 amino acids. This CDR3 reads CASSLSGHLIYEQYF. CDR3 DNA: TGTGCCAGCAGCTTAAGTGGACACCTAATCTACGAGCAGTACTTC.

The chain combines TRBV7-3 with TRBJ2-1; 10 nucleotides line up with TRBD2. Germline CDR1 SGHTA, CDR2 FQGTGA. J gave up 9 bases and V 5 bases, and 10 bases lay outside the gene matches. The CDR3 has 15 residues. CDR3 sequence (DNA): TGTGCCAGCAGCCTCCTTAGCGGGAGGAGGAGTGAGCAGTTCTTC. Translated, it gives CASSLLSGRRSEQFF.

V gene TRBV7-2 combines with J gene TRBJ2-7; 8 positions match TRBD1. The ends lost 5 bases at V and 5 bases at J; junction bases unmatched: 14. Germline assignment: CDR1 SGHTA and CDR2 FQGNSA. The CDR3 contains 16 residues. Here the CDR3 DNA reads TGTGCCAGCAGCAAGAGGACAGGGCCTACCCGGGACGAGCAGTACTTC. It translates to CASSKRTGPTRDEQYF.

The rearrangement joins TRBV6-1 to TRBJ2-5; possible D gene TRBD2, 5 bases. The CDR3 extends over 15 amino acids. The germline gives CDR1 MNHNS, CDR2 SASEGT. Trimming removed 4 bases from V and 1 base from J, with 13 bases in between. CDR3 loop: CASSVVAGLQETQYF. The CDR3 region has the DNA TGTGCCAGCAGTGTAGTGGCAGGACTCCAAGAGACCCAGTACTTC.

The chain combines TRBV7-3 with TRBJ2-6; maybe TRBD1 (6 bases). This CDR3 has 15 residues. V lost 10 bases and J lost 2, with 15 bases in between. Looked up from germline, CDR1 is SGHTA and CDR2 is FQGTGA. The CDR3 coding sequence is TGTGCCACAAGGGGGTTAGGGGCTGGGGCCAACGTCCTGACTTTC. The encoded protein is CATRGLGAGANVLTF.

V is TRBV7-2 and J is TRBJ2-2; D gene unclear. The germline gives CDR1 SGHTA, CDR2 FQGNSA. V was trimmed by 1 base and J by 3 bases, leaving 9 bases between them. The CDR3 is 15 residues long. DNA of the CDR3: TGTGCCAGCAGCTTAGTCGGGTACGACACCGGGGAGCTGTTTTTT. Amino acids: CASSLVGYDTGELFF.

The CDR3 nucleotides are TGTGCCAGCAGCGAATCAGGGGCGAGGACTGAAGCTTTCTTT. This sequence encodes CASSESGARTEAFF. V usage is TRBV2 and J usage is TRBJ1-1; possibly TRBD1 for D (6 bases). The CDR3 extends over 14 amino acids. V dropped 6 bases and J dropped 5 bases, with 16 bases sitting between them. CDR1 is SNHLY, CDR2 FYNNEI, per germline.

About this clone itself: Other DNA sequences in the same sample also yield this CDR3. This chain links TRBV4-1 with TRBJ2-7; D remains unclear. The CDR3 is 14 residues long. Germline V gives CDR1 MGHRA, CDR2 YSYEKL. V was trimmed by 1 base and J by 0 bases, leaving 7 bases between them. The CDR3 DNA reads as TGCGCCAGCAGCCAAGTGGGCAGCTCCTACGAGCAGTACTTC. As protein: CASSQVGSSYEQYF.

V is TRBV6-5 and J is TRBJ2-1; D is uncertain. Germline CDR1 and CDR2: MNHEY and SVGAGI. Trimming shortened V by 5 bases and J by 2 bases, and 7 bases separated the two germline ends. This CDR3 spans 13 amino acids. CDR3 in DNA: TGTGCCAGCAGTCTTCAAGCCTACAATGAGCAGTTCTTC. Translating it yields CASSLQAYNEQFF.

This sequence joins TRBV5-1 and TRBJ2-7, with 7 bases aligning to TRBD1. This CDR3 is 15 amino acids long. CDR1 SGHRS and CDR2 YFSETQ come from the germline V gene. The junction had 8 bases not matched to a gene; V was cut back by 2 bases and J by 3 bases. The CDR3 spells CASSLDLTGNYEQYF. Written as DNA, the CDR3 is TGCGCCAGCAGCTTAGACCTGACAGGGAACTACGAGCAGTACTTC.

The V call is TRBV7-9, the J call TRBJ1-4; 10 bases map to TRBD1. The CDR3 sequence is 15 residues long. CDR1 and CDR2 from the germline V gene are SEHNR and FQNEAQ (reference sequence). The V gene end was trimmed by 5 bases and the J gene end by 4 bases; junction bases not matched to a gene: 4. CDR3 DNA sequence: TGTGCCAGCAGCCCCTGGGACAGGGGTAATGAAAAACTGTTTTTT. Amino acids: CASSPWDRGNEKLFF.

The chain couples TRBV28 to TRBJ2-1; 15 positions agree with TRBD2. CDR3 length: 17 amino acids. Germline V CDR1 and CDR2: MDHEN, SYDVKM. With 6 bases clipped from V and 3 bases from J, the junction kept 6 bases outside the gene matches. CDR3 bases: TGTGCCAGCAGCGGGACTAGCGGGAGGTTAATCTACAATGAGCAGTTCTTC. Translation: CASSGTSGRLIYNEQFF.

This sequence joins TRBV4-3 and TRBJ2-7; 7 nucleotides align to TRBD1. V lost 6 bases to trimming and J lost 2 bases; unmatched junction nucleotides: 10. Germline V lookup: CDR1 LGHNA, CDR2 YSLEER. The length of the CDR3 is 15 residues. This CDR3 is CASSLFRDSTYEQYF. CDR3 in DNA: TGCGCCAGCAGTCTGTTCCGGGACAGCACCTACGAGCAGTACTTC.

This chain joins TRBV7-9 and TRBJ2-7; D might be TRBD2 (6 bases). The germline V and J ends were trimmed by 1 base and 7 bases, with 11 bases remaining between them. In germline, CDR1 is SEHNR, CDR2 FQNEAQ (reference sequence). The CDR3 consists of 13 residues. The CDR3 DNA follows: TGTGCCAGCAGCTTAGAAGGGGCGGGGGAGCAGTACTTC. Its translation: CASSLEGAGEQYF. Looking up the rest from reference TRBV7-9 and TRBJ2-7 gives the full variable domain: DTGVSQNPRHKITKRGQNVTFRCDPISEHNRLYWYRQTLGQGPEFLTYFQNEAQLEKSRLLSDRFSAERPKGSFSTLEIQRTEQGDSAMYLCASSLEGAGEQYFGPGTRLTVT.